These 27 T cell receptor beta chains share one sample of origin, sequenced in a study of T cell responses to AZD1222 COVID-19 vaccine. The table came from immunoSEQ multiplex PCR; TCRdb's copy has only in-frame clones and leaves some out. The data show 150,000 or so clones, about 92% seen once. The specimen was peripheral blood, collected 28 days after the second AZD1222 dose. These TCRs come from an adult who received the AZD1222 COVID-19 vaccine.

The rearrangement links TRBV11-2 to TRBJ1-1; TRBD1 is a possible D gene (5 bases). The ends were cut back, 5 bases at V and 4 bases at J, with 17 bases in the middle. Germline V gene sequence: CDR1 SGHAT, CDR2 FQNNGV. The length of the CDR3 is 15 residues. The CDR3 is CASSRNFNGGTEAFF. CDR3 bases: TGTGCCAGCAGCCGGAATTTTAATGGGGGCACTGAAGCTTTCTTT.

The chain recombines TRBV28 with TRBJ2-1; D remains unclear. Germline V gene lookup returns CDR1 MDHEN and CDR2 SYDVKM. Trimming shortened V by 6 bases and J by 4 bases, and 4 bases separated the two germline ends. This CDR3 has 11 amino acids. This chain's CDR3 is CASRKYNEQFF. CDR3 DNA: TGTGCCAGCAGAAAATACAATGAGCAGTTCTTC. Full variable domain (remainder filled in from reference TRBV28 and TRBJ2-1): DVKVTQSSRYLVKRTGEKVFLECVQDMDHENMFWYRQDPGLGLRLIYFSYDVKMKEKGDIPEGYSVSREKKERFSLILESASTNQTSMYLCASRKYNEQFFGPGTRLTVL.

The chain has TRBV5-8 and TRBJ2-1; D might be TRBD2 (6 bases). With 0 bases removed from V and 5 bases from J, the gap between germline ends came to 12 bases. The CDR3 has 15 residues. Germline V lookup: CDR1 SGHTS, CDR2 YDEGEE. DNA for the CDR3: TGTGCCAGCAGCTTGGAGACTAGGGGAAACAATGAGCAGTTCTTC. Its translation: CASSLETRGNNEQFF.

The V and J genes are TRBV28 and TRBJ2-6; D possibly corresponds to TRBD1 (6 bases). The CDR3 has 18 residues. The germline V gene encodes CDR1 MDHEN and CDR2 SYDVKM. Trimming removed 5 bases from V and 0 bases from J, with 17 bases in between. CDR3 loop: CASSPGTNDFSGANVLTF. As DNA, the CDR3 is TGTGCCAGCAGTCCCGGGACAAATGATTTCTCTGGGGCCAACGTCCTGACTTTC.

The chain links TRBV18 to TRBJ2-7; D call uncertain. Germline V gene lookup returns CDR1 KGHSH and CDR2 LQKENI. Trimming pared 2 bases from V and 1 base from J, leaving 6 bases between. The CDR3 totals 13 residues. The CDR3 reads CASSPGISYEQYF. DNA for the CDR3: TGTGCCAGCTCACCAGGAATTTCCTACGAGCAGTACTTC.

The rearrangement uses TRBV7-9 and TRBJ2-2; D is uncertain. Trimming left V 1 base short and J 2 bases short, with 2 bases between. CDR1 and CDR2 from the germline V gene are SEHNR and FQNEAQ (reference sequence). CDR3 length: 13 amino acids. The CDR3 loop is CASSLENTGELFF. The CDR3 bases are TGTGCCAGCAGCTTAGAAAACACCGGGGAGCTGTTTTTT.

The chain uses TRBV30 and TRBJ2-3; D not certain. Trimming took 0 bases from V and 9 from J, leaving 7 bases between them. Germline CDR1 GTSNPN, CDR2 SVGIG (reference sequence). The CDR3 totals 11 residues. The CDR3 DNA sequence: TGTGCCTGGAGTGTCCCCGAAACGCAGTATTTT. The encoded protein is CAWSVPETQYF. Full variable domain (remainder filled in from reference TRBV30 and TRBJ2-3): SQTIHQWPATLVQPVGSPLSLECTVEGTSNPNLYWYRQAAGRGLQLLFYSVGIGQISSEVPQNLSASRPQDRQFILSSKKLLLSDSGFYLCAWSVPETQYFGPGTRLTVL.

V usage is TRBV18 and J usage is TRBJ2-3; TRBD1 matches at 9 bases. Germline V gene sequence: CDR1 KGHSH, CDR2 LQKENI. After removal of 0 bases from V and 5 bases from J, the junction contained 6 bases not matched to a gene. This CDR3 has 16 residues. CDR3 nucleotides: TGTGCCAGCTCACCACCTTCCGACAGGGGGGTAGATACGCAGTATTTT. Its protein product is CASSPPSDRGVDTQYF.

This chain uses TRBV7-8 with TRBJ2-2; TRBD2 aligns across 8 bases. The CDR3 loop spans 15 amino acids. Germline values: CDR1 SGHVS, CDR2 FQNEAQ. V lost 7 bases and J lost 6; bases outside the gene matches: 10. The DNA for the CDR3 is TGTGCCAGCATCGAAAGCGGGAGCGCACCCGGGGAGCTGTTTTTT. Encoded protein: CASIESGSAPGELFF.

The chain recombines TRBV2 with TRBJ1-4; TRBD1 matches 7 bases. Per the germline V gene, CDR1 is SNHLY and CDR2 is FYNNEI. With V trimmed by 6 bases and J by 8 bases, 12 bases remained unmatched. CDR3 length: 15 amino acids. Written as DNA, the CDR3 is TGTGCCAGCAGATACGACAGGGCATGGGGGGAAAAACTGTTTTTT. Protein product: CASRYDRAWGEKLFF.

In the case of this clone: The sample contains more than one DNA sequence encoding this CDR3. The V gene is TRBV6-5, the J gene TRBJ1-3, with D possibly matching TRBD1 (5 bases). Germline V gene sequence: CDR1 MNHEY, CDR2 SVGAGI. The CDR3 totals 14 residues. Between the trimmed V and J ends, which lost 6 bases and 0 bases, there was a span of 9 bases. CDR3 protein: CASSLRGSGNTIYF. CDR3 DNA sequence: TGTGCCAGCAGCCTGAGGGGCTCTGGAAACACCATATATTTT.

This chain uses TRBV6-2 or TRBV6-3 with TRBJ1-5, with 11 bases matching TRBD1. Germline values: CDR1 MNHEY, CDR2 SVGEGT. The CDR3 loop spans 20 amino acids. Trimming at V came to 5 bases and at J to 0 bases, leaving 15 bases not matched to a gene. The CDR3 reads CASSPGTGGREWPSNQPQHF. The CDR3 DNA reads TGTGCCAGCAGTCCCGGGACAGGGGGAAGAGAATGGCCTAGCAATCAGCCCCAGCATTTT.

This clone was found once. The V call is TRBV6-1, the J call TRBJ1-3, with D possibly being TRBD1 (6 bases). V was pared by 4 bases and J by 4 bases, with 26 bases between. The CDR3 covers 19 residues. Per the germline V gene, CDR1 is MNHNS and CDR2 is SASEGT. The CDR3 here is CASSGGSDRSPERGNTIYF. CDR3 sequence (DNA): TGTGCCAGCAGTGGGGGATCGGACAGATCCCCCGAAAGGGGAAACACCATATATTTT.

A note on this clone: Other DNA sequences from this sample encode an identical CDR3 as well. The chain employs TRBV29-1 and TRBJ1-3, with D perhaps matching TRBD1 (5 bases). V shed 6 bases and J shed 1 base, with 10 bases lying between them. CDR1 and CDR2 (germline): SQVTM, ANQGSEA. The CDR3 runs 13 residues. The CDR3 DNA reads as TGCAGCGTGGGGACTGGATCTGGAAACACCATATATTTT. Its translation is CSVGTGSGNTIYF.

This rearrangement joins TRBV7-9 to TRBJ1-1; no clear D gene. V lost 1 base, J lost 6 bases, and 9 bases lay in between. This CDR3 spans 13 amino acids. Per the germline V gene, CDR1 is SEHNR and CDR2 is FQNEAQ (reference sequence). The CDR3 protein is CASSLGGISEAFF. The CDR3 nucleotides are TGTGCCAGCAGCTTAGGTGGGATATCTGAAGCTTTCTTT. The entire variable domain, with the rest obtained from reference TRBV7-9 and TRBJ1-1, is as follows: DTGVSQNPRHKITKRGQNVTFRCDPISEHNRLYWYRQTLGQGPEFLTYFQNEAQLEKSRLLSDRFSAERPKGSFSTLEIQRTEQGDSAMYLCASSLGGISEAFFGQGTRLTVV.

The CDR3 region is CASSQLPDGNGNTIYF. The CDR3 nucleotides are TGCGCCAGCAGCCAGCTACCGGACGGTAATGGAAACACCATATATTTT. The chain couples TRBV4-1 to TRBJ1-3; D not resolved. The CDR3 length is 16 residues. Germline V CDR1 and CDR2: MGHRA, YSYEKL. Between the trimmed V and J ends, which lost 3 bases and 3 bases, there was a span of 15 bases.

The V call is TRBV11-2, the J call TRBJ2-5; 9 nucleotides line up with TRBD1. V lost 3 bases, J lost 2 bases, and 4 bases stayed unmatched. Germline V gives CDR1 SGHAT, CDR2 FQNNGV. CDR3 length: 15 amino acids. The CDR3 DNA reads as TGTGCCAGCAGCTTTAGGACAGGGGAGCAAGAGACCCAGTACTTC. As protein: CASSFRTGEQETQYF.

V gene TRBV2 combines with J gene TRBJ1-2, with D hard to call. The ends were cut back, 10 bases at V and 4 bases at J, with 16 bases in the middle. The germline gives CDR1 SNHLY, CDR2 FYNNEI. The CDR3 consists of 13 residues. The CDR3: CATRGIFGYGYTF. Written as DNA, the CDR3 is TGTGCCACCCGAGGGATATTTGGCTATGGCTACACCTTC.

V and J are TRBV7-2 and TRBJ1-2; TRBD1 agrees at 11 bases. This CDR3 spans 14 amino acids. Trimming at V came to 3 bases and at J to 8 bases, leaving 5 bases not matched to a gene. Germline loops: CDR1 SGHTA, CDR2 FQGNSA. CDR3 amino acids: CASSFGQGAEGYTF. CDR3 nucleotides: TGTGCCAGCAGCTTTGGACAGGGGGCTGAGGGCTACACCTTC.

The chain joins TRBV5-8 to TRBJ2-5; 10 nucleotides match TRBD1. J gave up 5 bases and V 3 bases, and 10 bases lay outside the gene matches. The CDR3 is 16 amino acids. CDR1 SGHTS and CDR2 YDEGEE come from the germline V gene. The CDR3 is CASSWMGQGIGETQYF. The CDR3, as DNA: TGTGCCAGCAGCTGGATGGGACAGGGGATTGGCGAGACCCAGTACTTC.

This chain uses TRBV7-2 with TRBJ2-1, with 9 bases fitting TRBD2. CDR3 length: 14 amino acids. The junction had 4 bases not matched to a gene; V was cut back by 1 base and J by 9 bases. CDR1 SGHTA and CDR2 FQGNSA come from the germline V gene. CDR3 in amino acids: CASSLGSGRPEQFF. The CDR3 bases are TGTGCCAGCAGCTTAGGAAGCGGGAGGCCTGAGCAGTTCTTC.

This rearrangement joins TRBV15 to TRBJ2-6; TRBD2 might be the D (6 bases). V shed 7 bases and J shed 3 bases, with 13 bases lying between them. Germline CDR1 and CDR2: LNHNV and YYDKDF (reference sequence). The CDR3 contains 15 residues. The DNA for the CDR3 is TGTGCCACCACCCCAGGGACTGGTGGGGCCAACGTCCTGACTTTC. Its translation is CATTPGTGGANVLTF.

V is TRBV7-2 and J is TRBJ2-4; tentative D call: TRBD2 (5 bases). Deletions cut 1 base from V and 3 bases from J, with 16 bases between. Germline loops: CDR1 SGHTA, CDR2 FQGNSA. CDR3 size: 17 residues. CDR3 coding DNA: TGTGCCAGCAGCTTAGAAGGGAGAGATGGAGTCAAAAACATTCAGTACTTC. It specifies CASSLEGRDGVKNIQYF.

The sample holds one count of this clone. The CDR3 nucleotides read TGTGCCAGCAGCTTATGGGAGGGGCACAATGAGCAGTTCTTC. Protein: CASSLWEGHNEQFF. V is TRBV9 and J is TRBJ2-1, with TRBD2 matching over 7 bases. Germline CDR1 SGDLS, CDR2 YYNGEE. There are 14 residues in the CDR3. Unmatched junction bases numbered 6, after V lost 4 bases and J lost 5 bases.

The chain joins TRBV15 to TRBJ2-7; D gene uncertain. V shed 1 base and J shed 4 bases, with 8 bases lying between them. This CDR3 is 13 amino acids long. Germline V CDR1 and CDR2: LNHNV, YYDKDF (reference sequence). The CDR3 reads CATSRVAEYEQYF. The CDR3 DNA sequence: TGTGCCACCAGCAGAGTTGCCGAATACGAGCAGTACTTC. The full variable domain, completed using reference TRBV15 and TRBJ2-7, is DAMVIQNPRYQVTQFGKPVTLSCSQTLNHNVMYWYQQKSSQAPKLLFHYYDKDFNNEADTPDNFQSRRPNTSFCFLDIRSPGLGDTAMYLCATSRVAEYEQYFGPGTRLTVT.

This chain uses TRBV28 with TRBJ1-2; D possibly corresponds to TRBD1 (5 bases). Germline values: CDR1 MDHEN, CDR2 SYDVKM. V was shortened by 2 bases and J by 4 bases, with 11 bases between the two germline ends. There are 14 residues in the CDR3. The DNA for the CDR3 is TGTGCCAGCAGTTTAGGCAGGGACTCCTATGGCTACACCTTC. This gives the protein CASSLGRDSYGYTF.

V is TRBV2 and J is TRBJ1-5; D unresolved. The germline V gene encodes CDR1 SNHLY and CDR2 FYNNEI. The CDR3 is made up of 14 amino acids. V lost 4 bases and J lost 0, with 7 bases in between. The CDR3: CASSVRYSNQPQHF. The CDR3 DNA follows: TGTGCCAGCAGTGTTAGGTATAGCAATCAGCCCCAGCATTTT.